This note documents a single TCR beta chain sequence. Its specificity is not known. One entry per CDR3 protein results from TCRdb running MiXCR on the RT-PCR reads. In the table there are around 580,000 distinct CDR3 sequences, around 15% of which are singletons. Trimming stripped 2 bases from V and 4 bases from J, with 12 bases between. CDR1 and CDR2 from the germline V gene are MNHEY and SVGEGT. This CDR3 has 15 residues. The sample belongs to a study of response to subunit inactivated influenza vaccine. Study-wide points: T cells newly recruited by each seasonal influenza vaccination are few, the authors suggested.

Here the sequenced sample was PBMCs from blood, taken about 12 days after vaccination. The rearrangement joins TRBV6-2 or TRBV6-3 to TRBJ2-1; TRBD1 might be the D (5 bases). The TCR sequence derives from a man aged 45-65 years who received an inactivated influenza vaccine. As DNA, the CDR3 is TGTGCCAGCAGTTACCCGGCAGGGTTGTACAATGAGCAGTTCTTC. As protein: CASSYPAGLYNEQFF.